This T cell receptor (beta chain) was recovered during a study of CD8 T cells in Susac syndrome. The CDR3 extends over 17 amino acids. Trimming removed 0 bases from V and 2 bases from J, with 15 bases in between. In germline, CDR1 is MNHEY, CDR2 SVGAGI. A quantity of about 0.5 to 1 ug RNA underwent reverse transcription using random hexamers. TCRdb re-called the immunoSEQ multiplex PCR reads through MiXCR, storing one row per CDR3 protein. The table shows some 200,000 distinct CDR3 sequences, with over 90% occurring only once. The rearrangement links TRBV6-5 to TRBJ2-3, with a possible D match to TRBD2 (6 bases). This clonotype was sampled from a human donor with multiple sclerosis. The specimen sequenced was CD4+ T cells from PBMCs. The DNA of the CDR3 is TGTGCCAGCAGTTACTCGAGCGGCGGGGCCTTCACAGATACGCAGTATTTT. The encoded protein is CASSYSSGGAFTDTQYF.